The sample holds a few counts of the clone carrying this T cell receptor (beta chain). This record belongs to a study of blood T cell repertoires in COVID-19. Study as a whole: COVID-19 samples from acute and convalescent phases originated in the United States, Italy and Spain.

The ends lost 4 bases at V and 7 bases at J; junction bases unmatched: 7. The CDR3 is made up of 14 amino acids. Germline CDR1 and CDR2: SEHNR and FQNEAQ (reference sequence). As originally analysed: Reference gene primer amplification gave estimated nucleated cell counts. The data were produced by immunoSEQ multiplex PCR, yet TCRdb's version contains in-frame clones alone and is incomplete. V, J and clone size are those of that table, while D and trimming were read from the DNA. The sample records about 190,000 clones, approximately 80% being singletons. The TCR was taken from a human donor in a cohort sampled during active COVID-19. The chain has TRBV7-9 and TRBJ1-2; TRBD1 agrees at 9 bases. Sequences were obtained from peripheral blood. The DNA of the CDR3 is TGTGCCAGCAGCTCGTCCACAGGGGGCGCTGGCTACACCTTC. The encoded protein is CASSSSTGGAGYTF.